These 12 T cell receptor beta chains came from one sample sequenced in a study of technical replicates of blood from a handful of donors. Assay used: immunoSEQ multiplex PCR; TCRdb lists only in-frame clones, some missing. This sample has some 85,000 clones, with approximately 96% found just once. Sequencing used T cells isolated from PBMCs. The receptors here all came from a human donor in good health.

V usage is TRBV14 and J usage is TRBJ1-1; the match to TRBD1 covers 8 bases. V lost 0 bases to trimming and J lost 3 bases; unmatched junction nucleotides: 3. The V gene's germline CDR1 is SGHDN and CDR2 FVKESK. This CDR3 spans 15 amino acids. CDR3 in amino acids: CASSQEGQEDTEAFF. The CDR3 DNA reads TGTGCCAGCAGCCAAGAGGGACAGGAGGACACTGAAGCTTTCTTT.

This clone was seen only once. This chain joins TRBV11-3 and TRBJ2-1, with 13 bases lining up with TRBD2. Per germline, CDR1 SGHNT and CDR2 YENEEA. The CDR3 consists of 15 residues. With V trimmed by 3 bases and J by 10 bases, 6 bases remained unmatched. Here the CDR3 reads CASSFGTSGVVEQFF. In nucleotides, the CDR3 is TGTGCCAGCAGCTTCGGGACTAGCGGGGTAGTCGAGCAGTTCTTC.

This chain links TRBV7-9 with TRBJ1-1; 7 bases fit TRBD1. The CDR3 extends over 13 amino acids. Germline V gene lookup returns CDR1 SEHNR and CDR2 FQNEAQ (reference sequence). Trimming at V came to 10 bases and at J to 2 bases, leaving 7 bases not matched to a gene. CDR3 sequence reads: CANRDSRNTEAFF. Written as DNA, the CDR3 is TGTGCCAACCGGGACAGTAGAAACACTGAAGCTTTCTTT.

This chain joins TRBV6-5 and TRBJ1-1, with 11 bases matching TRBD1. Germline V gene sequence: CDR1 MNHEY, CDR2 SVGAGI. The CDR3 is 14 residues long. Losses at the gene ends were 4 bases for V and 5 bases for J; bases not matched to a gene: 3. CDR3 DNA sequence: TGTGCCAGCAGTTTGGACAGGGGGCATACTGAAGCTTTCTTT. Translated, it gives CASSLDRGHTEAFF.

The chain combines TRBV9 with TRBJ1-5; no reliable D call. Germline CDR1 SGDLS, CDR2 YYNGEE. The CDR3 extends over 15 amino acids. Trimming took 2 bases from V and 0 from J, leaving 9 bases between them. CDR3 sequence reads: CASSVSTGSNQPQHF. CDR3 nucleotides: TGTGCCAGCAGCGTCTCGACGGGTAGCAATCAGCCCCAGCATTTT.

The chain employs TRBV9 and TRBJ1-4; no clear D gene. Germline lookup yields CDR1 SGDLS and CDR2 YYNGEE. This CDR3 contains 13 residues. Trimming took 2 bases from V and 4 from J, leaving 6 bases between them. The CDR3: CASSVSSNEKLFF. The CDR3 region has the DNA TGTGCCAGCAGCGTGAGTAGTAATGAAAAACTGTTTTTT.

This chain connects TRBV19 to TRBJ1-5; D gene uncertain. CDR1 is LNHDA and CDR2 is SQIVND in the germline V gene (reference sequence). The V end was cut by 2 bases, the J end by 6 bases, with 20 bases between. The CDR3 consists of 17 residues. Written as DNA, the CDR3 is TGTGCCAGTAGTATATATATCGGGGAGGGAAGCCGTCAGCCCCAGCATTTT. Its translation is CASSIYIGEGSRQPQHF. Full variable domain (outside the CDR3, taken from reference TRBV19 and TRBJ1-5): DGGITQSPKYLFRKEGQNVTLSCEQNLNHDAMYWYRQDPGQGLRLIYYSQIVNDFQKGDIAEGYSVSREKKESFPLTVTSAQKNPTAFYLCASSIYIGEGSRQPQHFGDGTRLSIL.

This clone was recorded a few times. The chain recombines TRBV27 with TRBJ1-5, with a weak D call TRBD1 (6 bases). Germline lookup yields CDR1 MNHEY and CDR2 SMNVEV (reference sequence). This CDR3 is built from 12 residues. Trimming shortened V by 6 bases and J by 8 bases, and 11 bases separated the two germline ends. CDR3 loop: CASRQGGEPQHF. The CDR3 region has the DNA TGTGCCAGCAGACAAGGGGGGGAGCCCCAGCATTTT.

The J gene is TRBJ2-6, the V gene TRBV9; maybe TRBD1 (6 bases). The germline V gene encodes CDR1 SGDLS and CDR2 YYNGEE. Trimming took 3 bases from V and 2 from J, leaving 15 bases between them. This CDR3 has 17 residues. CDR3 DNA: TGTGCCAGCAGCGCCCGACAGGAAGAGCCTGGGGCCAACGTCCTGACTTTC. Amino acid sequence: CASSARQEEPGANVLTF.

This chain uses TRBV5-4 with TRBJ2-3, with unresolved D. V lost 7 bases and J lost 0, with 12 bases in between. In germline, CDR1 is SGHNT, CDR2 YYREEE (reference sequence). This CDR3 spans 14 amino acids. As DNA, the CDR3 is TGTGCCAGCCGAGCACCAACTAGCACAGATACGCAGTATTTT. Its protein product is CASRAPTSTDTQYF.

The chain has TRBV7-9 and TRBJ2-1; a possible D gene is TRBD1 (5 bases). CDR1 is SEHNR and CDR2 is FQNEAQ in the germline V gene (reference sequence). V lost 6 bases and J lost 9, with 15 bases in between. This CDR3 region has 13 residues. CDR3 residues: CASRTLQDTEQFF. The CDR3 nucleotides are TGTGCCAGCAGGACCTTACAGGACACTGAGCAGTTCTTC.

The chain carries TRBV21-1 and TRBJ1-1; no DNA check was done on the table's D call, TRBD1. TRBV21-1 is given as a pseudogene. The CDR3 is made up of 11 amino acids. The CDR3 DNA reads as TGTGCCAGACAGGGGAACACTGAAGCTTTCTTT. Its protein product is CARQGNTEAFF.